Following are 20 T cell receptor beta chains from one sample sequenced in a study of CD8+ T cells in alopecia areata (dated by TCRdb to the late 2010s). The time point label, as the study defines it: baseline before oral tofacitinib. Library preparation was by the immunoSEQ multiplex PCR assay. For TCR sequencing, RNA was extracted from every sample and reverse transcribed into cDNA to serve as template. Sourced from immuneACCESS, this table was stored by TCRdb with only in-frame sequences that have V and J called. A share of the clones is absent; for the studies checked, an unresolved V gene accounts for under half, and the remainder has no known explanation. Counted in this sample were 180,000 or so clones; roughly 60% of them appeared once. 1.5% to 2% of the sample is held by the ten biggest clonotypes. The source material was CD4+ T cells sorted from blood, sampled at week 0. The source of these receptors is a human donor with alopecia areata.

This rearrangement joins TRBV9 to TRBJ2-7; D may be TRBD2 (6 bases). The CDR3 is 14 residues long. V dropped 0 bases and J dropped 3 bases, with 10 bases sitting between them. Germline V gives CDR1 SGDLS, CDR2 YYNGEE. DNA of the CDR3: TGTGCCAGCAGCGTAGCTACCGGGGGCTACGAGCAGTACTTC. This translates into CASSVATGGYEQYF.

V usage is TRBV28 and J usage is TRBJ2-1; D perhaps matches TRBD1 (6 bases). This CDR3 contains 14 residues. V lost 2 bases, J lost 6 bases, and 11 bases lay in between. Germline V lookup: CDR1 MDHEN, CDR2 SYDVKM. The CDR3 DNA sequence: TGTGCCAGCAGTTTAGAACAGGGTGCCAATGAGCAGTTCTTC. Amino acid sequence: CASSLEQGANEQFF.

The CDR3 DNA follows: TGTGCCAGCAGTTTTCCCCCGCACGAGGCTTTCTTT. Translated, it gives CASSFPPHEAFF. The chain carries TRBV27 and TRBJ1-1; the D is unclear. The CDR3 totals 12 residues. The V gene's germline CDR1 is MNHEY and CDR2 SMNVEV (reference sequence). Between the trimmed V and J ends, which lost 3 bases and 11 bases, there was a span of 13 bases.

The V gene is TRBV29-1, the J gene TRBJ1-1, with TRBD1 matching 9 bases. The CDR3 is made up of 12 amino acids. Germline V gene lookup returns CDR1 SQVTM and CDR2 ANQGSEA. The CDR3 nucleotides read TGCAGTGAGGGGACAGGGCCTACTGAAGCTTTCTTT. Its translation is CSEGTGPTEAFF.

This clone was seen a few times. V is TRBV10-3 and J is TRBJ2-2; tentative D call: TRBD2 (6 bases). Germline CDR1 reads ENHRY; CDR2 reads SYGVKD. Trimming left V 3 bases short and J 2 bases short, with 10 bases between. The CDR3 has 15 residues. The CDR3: CAISDGGRNTGELFF. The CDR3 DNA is TGTGCCATCAGTGATGGGGGGAGAAACACCGGGGAGCTGTTTTTT.

The CDR3 spells CSVELGGLSTDTQYF. The CDR3 coding sequence is TGCAGCGTTGAATTGGGGGGGCTTAGCACAGATACGCAGTATTTT. The chain uses TRBV29-1 and TRBJ2-3, with D tentatively TRBD2 (7 bases). Germline V gives CDR1 SQVTM, CDR2 ANQGSEA. CDR3 length: 15 residues. The ends were cut back, 2 bases at V and 0 bases at J, with 12 bases in the middle.

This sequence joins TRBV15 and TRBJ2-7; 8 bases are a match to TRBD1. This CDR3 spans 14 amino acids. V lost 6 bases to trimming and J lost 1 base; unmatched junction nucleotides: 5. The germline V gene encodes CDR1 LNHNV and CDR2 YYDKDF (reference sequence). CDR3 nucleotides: TGTGCCACCAGACAGGGGGAAGATTCCTACGAGCAGTACTTC. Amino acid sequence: CATRQGEDSYEQYF.

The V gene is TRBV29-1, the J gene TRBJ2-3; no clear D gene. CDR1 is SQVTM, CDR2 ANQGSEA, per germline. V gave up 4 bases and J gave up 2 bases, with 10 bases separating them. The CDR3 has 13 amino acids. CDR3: CSVGGLVTDTQYF. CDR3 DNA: TGCAGCGTTGGAGGCCTGGTCACAGATACGCAGTATTTT.

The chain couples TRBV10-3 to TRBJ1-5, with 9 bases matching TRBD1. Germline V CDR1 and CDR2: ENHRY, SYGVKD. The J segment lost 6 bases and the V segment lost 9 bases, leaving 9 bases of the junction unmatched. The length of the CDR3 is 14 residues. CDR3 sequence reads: CAIAGTGTGQPQHF. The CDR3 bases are TGTGCCATAGCCGGGACAGGGACGGGTCAGCCCCAGCATTTT.

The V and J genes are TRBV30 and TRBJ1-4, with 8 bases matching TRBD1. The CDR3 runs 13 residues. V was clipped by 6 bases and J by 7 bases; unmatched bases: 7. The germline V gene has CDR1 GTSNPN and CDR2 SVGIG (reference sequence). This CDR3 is CACGQGRGEKLFF. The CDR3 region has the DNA TGTGCCTGTGGACAGGGCCGAGGTGAAAAACTGTTTTTT.

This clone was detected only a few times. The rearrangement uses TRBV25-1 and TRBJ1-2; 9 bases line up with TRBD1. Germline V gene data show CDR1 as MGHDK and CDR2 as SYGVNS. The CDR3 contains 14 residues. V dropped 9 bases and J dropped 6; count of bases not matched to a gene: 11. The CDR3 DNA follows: TGTGCCAGTCACTCGGGACAGGGCTTCCATGGCTACACCTTC. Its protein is CASHSGQGFHGYTF.

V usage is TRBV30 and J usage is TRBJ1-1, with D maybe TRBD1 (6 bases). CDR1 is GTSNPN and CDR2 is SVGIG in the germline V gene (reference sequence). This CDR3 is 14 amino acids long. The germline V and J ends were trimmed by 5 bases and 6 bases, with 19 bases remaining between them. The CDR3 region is CAWEPLTGTAEAFF. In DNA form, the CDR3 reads TGTGCCTGGGAACCTCTAACAGGGACGGCTGAAGCTTTCTTT.

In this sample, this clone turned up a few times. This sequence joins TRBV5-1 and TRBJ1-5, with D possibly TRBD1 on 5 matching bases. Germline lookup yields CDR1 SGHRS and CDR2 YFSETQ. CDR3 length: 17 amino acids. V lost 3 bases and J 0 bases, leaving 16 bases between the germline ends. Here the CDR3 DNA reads TGCGCCAGCAGCTCCCGGGGGGACGAGTATAGCAATCAGCCCCAGCATTTT. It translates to CASSSRGDEYSNQPQHF.

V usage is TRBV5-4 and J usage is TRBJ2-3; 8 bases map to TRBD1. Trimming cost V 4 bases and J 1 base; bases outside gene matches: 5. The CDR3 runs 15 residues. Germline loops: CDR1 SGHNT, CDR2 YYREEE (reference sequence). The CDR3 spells CASSGRGQGTDTQYF. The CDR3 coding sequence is TGTGCCAGCAGCGGTAGGGGACAGGGCACAGATACGCAGTATTTT.

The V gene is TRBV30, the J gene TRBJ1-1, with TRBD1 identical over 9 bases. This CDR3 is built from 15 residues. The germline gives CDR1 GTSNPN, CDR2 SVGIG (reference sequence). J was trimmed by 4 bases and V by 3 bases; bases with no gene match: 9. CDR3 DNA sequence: TGTGCCTGGAGCGACTCCGGGACAGGGTTCACTGAAGCTTTCTTT. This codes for CAWSDSGTGFTEAFF.

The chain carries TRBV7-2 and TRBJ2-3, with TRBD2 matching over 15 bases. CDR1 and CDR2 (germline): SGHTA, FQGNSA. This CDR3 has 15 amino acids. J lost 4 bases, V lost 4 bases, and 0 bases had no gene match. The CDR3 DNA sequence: TGTGCCAGCAGCTGGACTAGCGGGGGGGCAGATACGCAGTATTTT. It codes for CASSWTSGGADTQYF.

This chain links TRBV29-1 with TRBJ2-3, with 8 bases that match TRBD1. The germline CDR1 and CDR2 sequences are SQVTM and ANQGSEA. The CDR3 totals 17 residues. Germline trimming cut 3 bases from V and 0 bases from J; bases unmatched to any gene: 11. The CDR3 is CSVEWLAGQGSTDTQYF. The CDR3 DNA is TGCAGCGTTGAGTGGCTAGCTGGACAGGGTAGCACAGATACGCAGTATTTT.

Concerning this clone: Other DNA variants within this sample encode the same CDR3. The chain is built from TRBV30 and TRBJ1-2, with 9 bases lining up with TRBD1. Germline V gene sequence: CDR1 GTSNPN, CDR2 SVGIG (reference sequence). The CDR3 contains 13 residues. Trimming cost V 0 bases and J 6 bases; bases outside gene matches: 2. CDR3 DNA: TGTGCCTGGAGTGTCAGACAGGGGGATGGCTACACCTTC. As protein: CAWSVRQGDGYTF.

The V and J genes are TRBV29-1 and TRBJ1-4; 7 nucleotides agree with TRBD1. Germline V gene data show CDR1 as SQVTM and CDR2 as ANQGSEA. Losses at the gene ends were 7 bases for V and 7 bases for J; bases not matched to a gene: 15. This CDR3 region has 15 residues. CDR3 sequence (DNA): TGCAGCGCCCAAGAGGGAGGGGGCGTTGGTGAAAAACTGTTTTTT. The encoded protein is CSAQEGGGVGEKLFF.

CDR3 in amino acids: CASSLDSANTEAFF. CDR3 nucleotides: TGCGCCAGCAGCTTGGATTCGGCGAACACTGAAGCTTTCTTT. This chain links TRBV5-1 with TRBJ1-1, with D unclear. The CDR3 loop spans 14 amino acids. Germline assignment: CDR1 SGHRS and CDR2 YFSETQ. Trimming left V 0 bases short and J 1 base short, with 7 bases between.